The next 7 T cell receptor beta chains were all read from a single sample in a study of T cell repertoires in cytomegalovirus infection. TCRdb fed the reads into MiXCR, producing one record per CDR3 protein. Of about 360,000 distinct CDR3 sequences listed, about 32% were seen once; the top ten hold roughly 14%. Their target antigens are unknown. This material consisted of cultured PBMCs, taken from culture after CMV antigen stimulation. All receptors come from a human donor in good health (CMV status not recorded). Some clones in this sample may be carry-over from other donors' samples.

V and J are TRBV12-3 or TRBV12-4 and TRBJ1-1; TRBD1 matches at 8 bases. J gave up 6 bases and V 6 bases, and 6 bases lay outside the gene matches. The CDR3 has 13 amino acids. The DNA for the CDR3 is TGTGCCAGCAGGCCGACAGGGGCCCCTGAAGCTTTCTTT. The encoded protein is CASRPTGAPEAFF.

This clonotype has just a few counts. This chain connects TRBV10-3 to TRBJ2-3; 8 positions agree with TRBD2. The CDR3 spans 13 residues. Germline CDR1 is ENHRY and CDR2 is SYGVKD. V lost 10 bases to trimming and J lost 3 bases; unmatched junction nucleotides: 6. The CDR3 loop is CASGGSATDTQYF. The CDR3 nucleotides are TGTGCCAGCGGGGGGTCCGCGACAGATACGCAGTATTTT.

V usage is TRBV7-6 and J usage is TRBJ2-1, with a tentative D call TRBD2 (5 bases). Germline V gene data show CDR1 as SGHVS and CDR2 as FNYEAQ. Deletions cut 2 bases from V and 4 bases from J, with 6 bases between. The length of the CDR3 is 13 residues. The CDR3 sequence is CASSLRDYNEQFF. CDR3 sequence (DNA): TGTGCCAGCAGCTTACGGGATTACAATGAGCAGTTCTTC.

V usage is TRBV27 and J usage is TRBJ2-1; TRBD1 matches at 8 bases. The CDR3 spans 15 residues. After removal of 2 bases from V and 3 bases from J, the junction contained 3 bases not matched to a gene. Germline CDR1 reads MNHEY; CDR2 reads SMNVEV (reference sequence). The CDR3 nucleotides read TGTGCCAGCAGTTTAGACAGGGGAGGCTACAATGAGCAGTTCTTC. It encodes CASSLDRGGYNEQFF.

The chain links TRBV6-2 or TRBV6-3 to TRBJ1-1, with a weak D call TRBD1 (5 bases). This CDR3 is built from 16 residues. Trimming cost V 4 bases and J 0 bases, with 15 bases left between them. The germline V gene encodes CDR1 MNHEY and CDR2 SVGEGT. In DNA form, the CDR3 reads TGTGCCAGCAGTTGGAACAGGTTTTTCATGAACACTGAAGCTTTCTTT. It specifies CASSWNRFFMNTEAFF.

V and J are TRBV27 and TRBJ2-1; D remains unclear. The CDR3 is 17 amino acids. Per germline, CDR1 MNHEY and CDR2 SMNVEV (reference sequence). The V end lost 10 bases, the J end lost 0 bases, and 22 bases lay between the germline ends. For the CDR3, the DNA is TGTGCCAACACCGCCCCCCAGAGCCTAAGCTCCTACAATGAGCAGTTCTTC. It is translated as CANTAPQSLSSYNEQFF.

The V gene is TRBV19, the J gene TRBJ2-2; D call uncertain. In germline, CDR1 is LNHDA, CDR2 SQIVND (reference sequence). V lost 2 bases and J lost 3, with 10 bases in between. This CDR3 is built from 15 residues. DNA for the CDR3: TGTGCCAGTAGTATACCCTTGGCTGACACCGGGGAGCTGTTTTTT. Its protein product is CASSIPLADTGELFF.